This TCR beta chain comes out of a study of blood T cell repertoires in COVID-19. Libraries were prepared by immunoSEQ multiplex PCR; TCRdb keeps only in-frame clonotypes and omits some of them. The sample consists of some 180,000 clones, 88% of them appearing once. The CDR3 contains 15 residues. Germline V lookup: CDR1 SGHTA, CDR2 FQGNSA. Trimming took 5 bases from V and 0 from J, leaving 13 bases between them. The chain carries TRBV7-2 and TRBJ1-2, with D tentatively TRBD1 (6 bases). The receptor's source is a man aged 35 to 55 with active or convalescent COVID-19. What was sequenced was peripheral blood. The CDR3 region is CASSLRTATNYGYTF. CDR3 DNA: TGTGCCAGCAGCCTCAGGACAGCGACTAACTATGGCTACACCTTC.